Shown below are 9 T cell receptor beta chains from a single sample sequenced in a study of blood T cell repertoires in COVID-19. Produced via immunoSEQ multiplex PCR; TCRdb's table is partial and in-frame only. The sample carries roughly 250,000 clones, 86% recorded once. Material for sequencing was PBMCs or T cells enriched from blood (not recorded which). These receptors were obtained from a woman aged 45-65 years who had recovered from COVID-19.

This chain links TRBV5-8 with TRBJ1-2; D call uncertain. This CDR3 comprises 14 residues. The germline CDR1 and CDR2 sequences are SGHTS and YDEGEE. V was pared by 1 base and J by 6 bases, with 13 bases between. The CDR3, as DNA: TGTGCCAGCAGCTTGCTTCAGGACTCTCATGGCTACACCTTC. Amino acids: CASSLLQDSHGYTF.

CDR3 in amino acids: CASSHGQGTEAFF. The CDR3 DNA is TGTGCCAGCAGCCACGGACAGGGGACTGAAGCTTTCTTT. The rearrangement joins TRBV12-3 or TRBV12-4 to TRBJ1-1; 9 bases are a match to TRBD1. The ends lost 6 bases at V and 5 bases at J; junction bases unmatched: 4. The CDR3 runs 13 residues.

The V and J genes are TRBV24-1 and TRBJ1-5, with TRBD1 matching 9 bases. Trimming at V came to 3 bases and at J to 6 bases, leaving 11 bases not matched to a gene. This CDR3 comprises 17 residues. Germline V CDR1 and CDR2: KGHDR, SFDVKD. In nucleotides, the CDR3 is TGTGCCACCAGTGATCCGGCCGGGACAGGGATAACTCAGCCCCAGCATTTT. As protein: CATSDPAGTGITQPQHF.

The V gene is TRBV7-2, the J gene TRBJ2-1; D possibly corresponds to TRBD2 (6 bases). The CDR3 has 15 amino acids. V gave up 4 bases and J gave up 2 bases, with 12 bases separating them. CDR1 is SGHTA and CDR2 is FQGNSA in the germline V gene. The CDR3 nucleotides read TGTGCCAGCAGCTCCACGTGGGGGGCCTACAATGAGCAGTTCTTC. Protein product: CASSSTWGAYNEQFF.

In its sample, this clone was seen once. J is TRBJ2-5 and V is TRBV28, with 10 nucleotides matching TRBD1. Germline V gives CDR1 MDHEN, CDR2 SYDVKM. The CDR3 totals 16 residues. The V gene end was trimmed by 4 bases and the J gene end by 9 bases; junction bases not matched to a gene: 14. In DNA, the CDR3 is TGTGCCAGCAGTTCGACCGGGACAGGGGCAAGAGTGGCCCAGTACTTC. It specifies CASSSTGTGARVAQYF.

On this clone itself: The junction departs from germline at one end; a sequencing error may be responsible. The CDR3 spells CASSSTGGPGNTIYF. The DNA of the CDR3 is TGTGCTAGCAGCTCCACAGGGGGCCCTGGAAACACCATATATTTT. This sequence joins TRBV7-7 and TRBJ1-3; 9 bases are a match to TRBD1. The length of the CDR3 is 15 residues. The germline V gene encodes CDR1 SSHAT and CDR2 FNYEAQ (reference sequence).

The V gene is TRBV7-2, the J gene TRBJ1-3; D might be TRBD1 (5 bases). Trimming took 3 bases from V and 0 from J, leaving 9 bases between them. The CDR3 consists of 15 residues. CDR1 and CDR2 (germline): SGHTA, FQGNSA. In nucleotides, the CDR3 is TGTGCCAGCAGCTTTGAACAGGTCTCTGGAAACACCATATATTTT. Amino acids: CASSFEQVSGNTIYF.

V usage is TRBV9 and J usage is TRBJ1-5, with 9 positions matching TRBD1. J lost 9 bases, V lost 5 bases, and 9 bases had no gene match. The germline CDR1 and CDR2 sequences are SGDLS and YYNGEE. CDR3 length equals 14 residues. The CDR3 loop is CASSFGQGSWPQHF. CDR3 in DNA: TGTGCCAGCAGTTTCGGACAGGGGAGTTGGCCCCAGCATTTT. The whole variable domain, filled in from reference TRBV9 and TRBJ1-5, reads DSGVTQTPKHLITATGQRVTLRCSPRSGDLSVYWYQQSLDQGLQFLIQYYNGEERAKGNILERFSAQQFPDLHSELNLSSLELGDSALYFCASSFGQGSWPQHFGDGTRLSIL.

The chain is built from TRBV29-1 and TRBJ2-7, with 9 bases identical to TRBD2. Germline trimming cut 3 bases from V and 2 bases from J; bases unmatched to any gene: 2. Germline CDR1 SQVTM, CDR2 ANQGSEA. This CDR3 spans 13 amino acids. As DNA, the CDR3 is TGCAGCGTTGAGGCTAGCGGGGCCTACGAGCAGTACTTC. Translated: CSVEASGAYEQYF.